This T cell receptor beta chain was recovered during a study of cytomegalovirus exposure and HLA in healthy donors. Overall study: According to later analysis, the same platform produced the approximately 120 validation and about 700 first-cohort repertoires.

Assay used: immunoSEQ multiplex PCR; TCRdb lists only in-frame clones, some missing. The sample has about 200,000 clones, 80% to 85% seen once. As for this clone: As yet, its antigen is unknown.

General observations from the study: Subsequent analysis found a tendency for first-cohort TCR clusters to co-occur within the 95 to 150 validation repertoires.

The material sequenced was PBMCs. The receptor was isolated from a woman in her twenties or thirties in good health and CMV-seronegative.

CDR3 bases: TGTGCCAGCAGCTTAGTGAAAGGCAGGCTCTACGAGCAGTACTTC. It codes for CASSLVKGRLYEQYF. The V and J genes are TRBV7-8 and TRBJ2-7; D call uncertain. V was clipped by 1 base and J by 3 bases, with 13 bases between them. This CDR3 region has 15 residues. The germline V gene has CDR1 SGHVS and CDR2 FQNEAQ.